One sample yielded the 16 T cell receptor beta chains listed below, sequenced in a study of control samples from healthy donors and cancer patients. Clones were sequenced by immunoSEQ multiplex PCR, and TCRdb holds only the in-frame ones, with some missing. The sample contains 130,000 or so clones, about 90% of which appear only once. Material: blood. The receptors were gathered from a man aged 45 to 65 in good health.

The chain recombines TRBV18 with TRBJ1-1; D remains ambiguous. The CDR3 is 13 residues long. Germline values: CDR1 KGHSH, CDR2 LQKENI. V lost 0 bases, J lost 1 base, and 3 bases lay in between. The CDR3 DNA sequence: TGTGCCAGCTCACCACCGGAGAACACTGAAGCTTTCTTT. Its translation: CASSPPENTEAFF.

This rearrangement joins TRBV4-1 to TRBJ2-2, with no clear D. The CDR3 is made up of 15 amino acids. CDR1 is MGHRA and CDR2 is YSYEKL in the germline V gene. With 0 bases removed from V and 6 bases from J, the gap between germline ends came to 11 bases. The CDR3 sequence: CASSQEGWYPGELFF. CDR3 DNA: TGCGCCAGCAGCCAAGAGGGGTGGTACCCCGGGGAGCTGTTTTTT.

This rearrangement joins TRBV5-1 to TRBJ2-2; TRBD2 agrees at 14 bases. The germline V gene has CDR1 SGHRS and CDR2 YFSETQ. V gave up 4 bases and J gave up 0 bases; unmatched junction bases: 11. CDR3 size: 20 residues. CDR3 DNA sequence: TGCGCCAGCAGCATAGGGACTAGCGGGGGAGTCACATCGAACACCGGGGAGCTGTTTTTT. Translated, it gives CASSIGTSGGVTSNTGELFF. The entire variable domain, with the rest obtained from reference TRBV5-1 and TRBJ2-2, is as follows: KAGVTQTPRYLIKTRGQQVTLSCSPISGHRSVSWYQQTPGQGLQFLFEYFSETQRNKGNFPGRFSGRQFSNSRSEMNVSTLELGDSALYLCASSIGTSGGVTSNTGELFFGEGSRLTVL.

The chain carries TRBV7-8 and TRBJ2-7; tentative D call: TRBD1 (6 bases). The CDR3 spans 14 residues. V was trimmed by 3 bases and J by 3 bases, leaving 12 bases between them. Looked up from germline, CDR1 is SGHVS and CDR2 is FQNEAQ. The CDR3 region is CASSLVQGSYEQYF. In DNA form, the CDR3 reads TGTGCCAGCAGCTTGGTTCAGGGGAGCTACGAGCAGTACTTC.

This chain uses TRBV7-9 with TRBJ1-2; perhaps TRBD1 as D (5 bases). The CDR3 is made up of 16 amino acids. Germline lookup yields CDR1 SEHNR and CDR2 FQNEAQ (reference sequence). With 2 bases removed from V and 7 bases from J, the gap between germline ends came to 20 bases. CDR3 nucleotide sequence: TGTGCCAGCAGCTTAAGGGAGAAAGGGGAAAAGGGTGGCTACACCTTC. This encodes CASSLREKGEKGGYTF.

The V call is TRBV2, the J call TRBJ1-4; the D is unclear. The CDR3 consists of 14 residues. Trimming removed 7 bases from V and 4 bases from J, with 13 bases in between. In germline, CDR1 is SNHLY, CDR2 FYNNEI. CDR3 sequence: CASKGRTVNEKLFF. CDR3 coding DNA: TGTGCCAGCAAGGGCAGGACCGTTAATGAAAAACTGTTTTTT.

This chain connects TRBV7-2 to TRBJ1-2; the D gene is possibly TRBD1 (5 bases). The CDR3 extends over 14 amino acids. Germline CDR1 and CDR2: SGHTA and FQGNSA. Trimming removed 2 bases from V and 6 bases from J, with 13 bases in between. As DNA, the CDR3 is TGTGCCAGCAGCTTAAGCGGGGGGTCCCATGGCTACACCTTC. It encodes CASSLSGGSHGYTF.

CDR3 sequence reads: CAISEGTGVSYGYTF. In DNA form, the CDR3 reads TGTGCCATCAGTGAGGGGACAGGGGTTAGCTATGGCTACACCTTC. The gene calls are TRBV10-3 and TRBJ1-2; 10 bases are a match to TRBD1. Germline V CDR1 and CDR2: ENHRY, SYGVKD. The CDR3 spans 15 residues. V dropped 2 bases and J dropped 4; count of bases not matched to a gene: 4.

This clone was seen only a few times. V is TRBV5-1 and J is TRBJ1-2; D is possibly TRBD1 (6 bases). Trimming removed 3 bases at V and 0 bases at J, with 12 bases between. The germline V gene encodes CDR1 SGHRS and CDR2 YFSETQ. This CDR3 has 15 amino acids. The CDR3 sequence is CASSSTGSANYGYTF. Here the CDR3 DNA reads TGCGCCAGCAGCTCGACAGGCTCCGCTAACTATGGCTACACCTTC.

The chain employs TRBV7-2 and TRBJ1-2; D gene uncertain. The V end was cut by 1 base, the J end by 2 bases, with 8 bases between. Germline V gene data show CDR1 as SGHTA and CDR2 as FQGNSA. The CDR3 loop spans 14 amino acids. The DNA for the CDR3 is TGTGCCAGCAGCTTAGTTACAGAAAACTATGGCTACACCTTC. This codes for CASSLVTENYGYTF.

This chain joins TRBV19 and TRBJ2-7; the match to TRBD1 covers 7 bases. Germline CDR1 is LNHDA and CDR2 is SQIVND (reference sequence). Unmatched junction bases numbered 1, after V lost 2 bases and J lost 0 bases. This CDR3 comprises 14 residues. The DNA of the CDR3 is TGTGCCAGTAGTATAACAGGGGACTCCTACGAGCAGTACTTC. It specifies CASSITGDSYEQYF.

The rearrangement joins TRBV6-6 to TRBJ2-7; a possible D gene is TRBD2 (6 bases). From germline, CDR1 is MNHNY and CDR2 SVGAGI (reference sequence). The CDR3 is made up of 16 amino acids. V shed 0 bases and J shed 2 bases, with 14 bases lying between them. In DNA, the CDR3 is TGTGCCAGCAGTTACTCGGACGGGGGTGGGCCCTACGAGCAGTACTTC. Translated: CASSYSDGGGPYEQYF.

The chain joins TRBV7-6 to TRBJ2-7; 11 nucleotides match TRBD1. J gave up 0 bases and V 1 base, and 5 bases lay outside the gene matches. There are 17 residues in the CDR3. Germline V gene data show CDR1 as SGHVS and CDR2 as FNYEAQ. CDR3 region: CASSLVGQGDLSYEQYF. For the CDR3, the DNA is TGTGCCAGCAGCTTAGTGGGACAGGGGGACCTCTCCTACGAGCAGTACTTC.

This chain connects TRBV6-2 or TRBV6-3 to TRBJ1-2; D is possibly TRBD1 (6 bases). Trimming pared 4 bases from V and 1 base from J, leaving 19 bases between. This CDR3 contains 17 residues. Germline-derived CDR1 and CDR2 are MNHEY and SVGEGT. CDR3 amino acids: CASSSRDILDFNYGYTF. The CDR3, as DNA: TGTGCCAGCAGTTCCCGGGACATCCTCGACTTTAACTATGGCTACACCTTC.

The chain uses TRBV12-3 or TRBV12-4 and TRBJ2-2, with D possibly matching TRBD1 (6 bases). V shed 6 bases and J shed 2 bases, with 7 bases lying between them. The CDR3 runs to 13 residues. The CDR3 reads CASRQGNTGELFF. CDR3 DNA sequence: TGTGCCAGCAGACAGGGAAACACCGGGGAGCTGTTTTTT.

V gene TRBV5-1 combines with J gene TRBJ2-3, with D tentatively TRBD1 (5 bases). Germline values: CDR1 SGHRS, CDR2 YFSETQ. CDR3 size: 17 residues. Between the trimmed V and J ends, which lost 4 bases and 3 bases, there was a span of 21 bases. Here the CDR3 reads CASSLPPQGIITDTQYF. The CDR3 nucleotides read TGCGCCAGCAGCCTACCCCCCCAGGGTATAATAACAGATACGCAGTATTTT.